The entry below describes one T cell receptor beta chain. The antigen is unknown. The study, taken as a whole, reports: The larger-cohort validation was restricted to a single TCR beta V-J rearrangement rather than whole repertoires.

The CDR3 extends over 10 amino acids. Germline V lookup: CDR1 SQVTM, CDR2 ANQGSEA. Trimming stripped 6 bases from V and 8 bases from J, with 8 bases between. The sorted Tregs were CD4+CD25+CD127-/low cells. After constant-region reverse-primer amplification, full-length variable regions underwent semi-nested PCR with Nested Universal Primer A. From the 5' RACE reads, TCRdb called clonotypes with MiXCR, one entry per CDR3 protein. The table records roughly 60,000 distinct CDR3 sequences, approximately 26% of them present only once. The sequence derives from a female donor with breast cancer. This chain uses TRBV29-1 with TRBJ1-3; no firm D call. The sequencing input was tumor-infiltrating Tregs sorted from the breast tumor. The CDR3 here is CSVLTDTIYF. As DNA, the CDR3 is TGCAGCGTCCTTACAGACACCATATATTTT.